This T cell receptor beta chain is drawn from a study of T cell changes during pregnancy in multiple sclerosis. TCRdb's table, derived via immunoSEQ multiplex PCR, lists solely in-frame clones and lacks some. The data contain around 59,000 clones, about 90% of them singletons. The CDR3 runs to 16 residues. The V gene lost 1 base and the J gene lost 0 bases, with 9 bases spanning the gap. Germline V gene data show CDR1 as SNHLY and CDR2 as FYNNEI. J is TRBJ2-2 and V is TRBV2; weak D call: TRBD2 (7 bases). The material sequenced was CD4+ T cells from peripheral blood mononuclear cells, taken in the first trimester of pregnancy. The origin of this receptor is a female donor with multiple sclerosis, enrolled in a pregnancy study. The CDR3 is CASSEGGGPNTGELFF. CDR3 coding DNA: TGTGCCAGCAGTGAAGGCGGGGGCCCGAACACCGGGGAGCTGTTTTTT.